This section outlines one TCR beta chain sequence together with its context. Its target is not known. 60 Vbeta and 13 Jbeta primers were used in PCR. Assay used: immunoSEQ multiplex PCR; TCRdb lists only in-frame clones, some missing. Of 150,000 to 200,000 clones listed, 60% to 80% are singletons. Germline lookup yields CDR1 ENHRY and CDR2 SYGVKD. The CDR3 has 14 amino acids. V dropped 9 bases and J dropped 7 bases, with 18 bases sitting between them. The sample originates from a study of cytomegalovirus exposure and HLA in healthy donors. As for the study in general: A previous analysis identified approximately 110 million unique TCR beta sequences derived from roughly 180 million T cells.

General study results and limits: An Asian-associated ancestry cluster reportedly showed fewer N-insertions than the roughly 670-donor mean in a later analysis. Among TCR sequences, most were rare, though some public TCRs appeared in many donors.

What was sequenced was PBMCs. The origin of this receptor is a male donor in good health and CMV-seronegative. The chain recombines TRBV10-3 with TRBJ1-4; TRBD1 is a possible D gene (6 bases). CDR3 coding DNA: TGTGCCATGGAAGCTAACAGGGTTAGTGAAAAACTGTTTTTT. Encoded protein: CAMEANRVSEKLFF.